This TCR beta chain was documented in a study of CD8 T cells in ankylosing spondylitis (dated by TCRdb to 2016 to 2017). Study-wide context: The study set out to find disease-linked TCR variants by profiling T cell receptor beta repertoires in ankylosing spondylitis patients and healthy donors. The full study cohort was made up of roughly 25 ankylosing spondylitis patients and around 100 healthy donors. Peripheral blood was sampled, and synovial fluid was also collected from ankylosing spondylitis patients.

The data were produced on an Illumina HiSeq 2500. TCR beta libraries were prepared by quantitative 5'-RACE with molecular barcodes. Turning to the authors' computational methods: Disease-linked TCR variants were identified with a new computational method built on a probabilistic model of VDJ rearrangement. TCRdb passed the public sequencing reads through fastp at Q25 and MiXCR, retaining productive beta sequences. Here each entry gathers all rows of one CDR3 protein and keeps the most common genes and DNA. The V and J calls and clone size come from TCRdb's table, not from the authors' own analysis. Across this sample there are roughly 120,000 distinct CDR3 sequences, with over 6.5% seen only once. The top ten constitute 12% of the sample. From cysteine to phenylalanine, the CDR3 is 12 amino acids long. Left in the record is the CDR3 DNA by itself, 36 bases read in frame from the first base. Cut back by 7 bases and 8 bases, the V and J ends lie 15 bases apart. Sequences MDHEN (CDR1) and SYDVKM (CDR2) are obtained from the germline V gene.

Paper-wide results and their limitations: Some motif variants had previously been reported in the synovial fluid and blood of reactive arthritis patients, which suggests shared mechanisms of disease initiation. In peripheral blood, the disease-linked clones were found at relatively low frequencies and had a CD8+ phenotype. The disease-linked clones were reported to be significantly enriched in matched synovial fluid samples from ankylosing spondylitis patients. A TCR beta motif made up of roughly eight highly homologous amino acid variants appeared to be characteristic of blood from ankylosing spondylitis patients.

Ten or more counts support this clonotype. No cognate antigen has been identified for it. No base-level quality is on record; no much larger clone is a single base apart. Material: blood, either unsorted or a sorted T cell fraction (not recorded which). The V and J genes are TRBV28 and TRBJ2-7; no D gene is confidently identified. The clonotype was recovered from a male donor with ankylosing spondylitis or in good health (not recorded which). The CDR3 sequence is CASTSDDLKQYF. The sequenced DNA is TGTGCCAGCACCTCGGACGATTTGAAGCAGTACTTC.